Below, one T cell receptor beta chain is given with its context. Its antigen is undetermined. The sample is drawn from a study of T cell responses to AZD1222 COVID-19 vaccine. Findings and caveats of the study: Receipt of two AZD1222 doses was followed by a rise in Spike-specific TCR breadth and depth.

TCRdb's copy holds only in-frame clones and misses some; the assay was immunoSEQ multiplex PCR. Of under 55,000 clones listed, about 80% are singletons. This TCR was recovered from an adult in good health. This material consisted of peripheral blood, taken on day 0 of AZD1222 vaccination.

The CDR3 loop reads CASSQEIAAGPYEQYF. CDR3 in DNA: TGTGCCAGCAGCCAAGAAATAGCAGCGGGTCCCTACGAGCAGTACTTC. The V gene is TRBV3-1 (or the pseudogene TRBV3-2), the J gene TRBJ2-7; a weak D match, TRBD2 (6 bases). Per germline, CDR1 LGHDT and CDR2 YNNKEL (reference sequence). The V gene lost 0 bases and the J gene lost 2 bases, with 14 bases spanning the gap. The CDR3 totals 16 residues.